This TCR beta chain derives from a study of cytomegalovirus exposure and HLA in healthy donors. Vbeta (60) and Jbeta (13) primers were used in the PCR. Using immunoSEQ multiplex PCR, the repertoire was profiled, and TCRdb retains in-frame clones only, with some absent. This sample has more than 85,000 clones, with approximately 57% found just once. The germline V gene encodes CDR1 LNHDA and CDR2 SQIVND (reference sequence). The CDR3 is made up of 15 amino acids. V gave up 1 base and J gave up 1 base, with 10 bases separating them. The clonotype was recovered from a woman aged 30 to 39 in good health and CMV-seronegative. The V call is TRBV19, the J call TRBJ1-1; possible D gene TRBD1, 5 bases. The sequencing sample was made of PBMCs. As DNA, the CDR3 is TGTGCCAGTAGTATAGGACAGCAGAAGAACACTGAAGCTTTCTTT. It translates to CASSIGQQKNTEAFF. The full variable domain, completed using reference TRBV19 and TRBJ1-1, is DGGITQSPKYLFRKEGQNVTLSCEQNLNHDAMYWYRQDPGQGLRLIYYSQIVNDFQKGDIAEGYSVSREKKESFPLTVTSAQKNPTAFYLCASSIGQQKNTEAFFGQGTRLTVV.